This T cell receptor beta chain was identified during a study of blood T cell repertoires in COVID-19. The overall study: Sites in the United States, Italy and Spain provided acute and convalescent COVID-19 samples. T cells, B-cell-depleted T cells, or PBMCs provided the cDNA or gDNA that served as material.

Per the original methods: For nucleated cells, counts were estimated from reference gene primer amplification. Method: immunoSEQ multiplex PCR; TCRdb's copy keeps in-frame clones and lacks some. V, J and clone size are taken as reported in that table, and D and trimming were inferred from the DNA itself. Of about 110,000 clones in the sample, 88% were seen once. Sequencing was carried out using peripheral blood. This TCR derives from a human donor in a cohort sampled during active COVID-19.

The CDR3 reads CASSFGTSGITDTQYF. The DNA for the CDR3 is TGCGCCAGCAGCTTTGGGACTAGCGGGATCACAGATACGCAGTATTTT. J is TRBJ2-3 and V is TRBV4-1; 13 bases are shared with TRBD2. The V gene's germline CDR1 is MGHRA and CDR2 YSYEKL. The CDR3 length is 16 residues. J lost 2 bases, V lost 5 bases, and 4 bases had no gene match.